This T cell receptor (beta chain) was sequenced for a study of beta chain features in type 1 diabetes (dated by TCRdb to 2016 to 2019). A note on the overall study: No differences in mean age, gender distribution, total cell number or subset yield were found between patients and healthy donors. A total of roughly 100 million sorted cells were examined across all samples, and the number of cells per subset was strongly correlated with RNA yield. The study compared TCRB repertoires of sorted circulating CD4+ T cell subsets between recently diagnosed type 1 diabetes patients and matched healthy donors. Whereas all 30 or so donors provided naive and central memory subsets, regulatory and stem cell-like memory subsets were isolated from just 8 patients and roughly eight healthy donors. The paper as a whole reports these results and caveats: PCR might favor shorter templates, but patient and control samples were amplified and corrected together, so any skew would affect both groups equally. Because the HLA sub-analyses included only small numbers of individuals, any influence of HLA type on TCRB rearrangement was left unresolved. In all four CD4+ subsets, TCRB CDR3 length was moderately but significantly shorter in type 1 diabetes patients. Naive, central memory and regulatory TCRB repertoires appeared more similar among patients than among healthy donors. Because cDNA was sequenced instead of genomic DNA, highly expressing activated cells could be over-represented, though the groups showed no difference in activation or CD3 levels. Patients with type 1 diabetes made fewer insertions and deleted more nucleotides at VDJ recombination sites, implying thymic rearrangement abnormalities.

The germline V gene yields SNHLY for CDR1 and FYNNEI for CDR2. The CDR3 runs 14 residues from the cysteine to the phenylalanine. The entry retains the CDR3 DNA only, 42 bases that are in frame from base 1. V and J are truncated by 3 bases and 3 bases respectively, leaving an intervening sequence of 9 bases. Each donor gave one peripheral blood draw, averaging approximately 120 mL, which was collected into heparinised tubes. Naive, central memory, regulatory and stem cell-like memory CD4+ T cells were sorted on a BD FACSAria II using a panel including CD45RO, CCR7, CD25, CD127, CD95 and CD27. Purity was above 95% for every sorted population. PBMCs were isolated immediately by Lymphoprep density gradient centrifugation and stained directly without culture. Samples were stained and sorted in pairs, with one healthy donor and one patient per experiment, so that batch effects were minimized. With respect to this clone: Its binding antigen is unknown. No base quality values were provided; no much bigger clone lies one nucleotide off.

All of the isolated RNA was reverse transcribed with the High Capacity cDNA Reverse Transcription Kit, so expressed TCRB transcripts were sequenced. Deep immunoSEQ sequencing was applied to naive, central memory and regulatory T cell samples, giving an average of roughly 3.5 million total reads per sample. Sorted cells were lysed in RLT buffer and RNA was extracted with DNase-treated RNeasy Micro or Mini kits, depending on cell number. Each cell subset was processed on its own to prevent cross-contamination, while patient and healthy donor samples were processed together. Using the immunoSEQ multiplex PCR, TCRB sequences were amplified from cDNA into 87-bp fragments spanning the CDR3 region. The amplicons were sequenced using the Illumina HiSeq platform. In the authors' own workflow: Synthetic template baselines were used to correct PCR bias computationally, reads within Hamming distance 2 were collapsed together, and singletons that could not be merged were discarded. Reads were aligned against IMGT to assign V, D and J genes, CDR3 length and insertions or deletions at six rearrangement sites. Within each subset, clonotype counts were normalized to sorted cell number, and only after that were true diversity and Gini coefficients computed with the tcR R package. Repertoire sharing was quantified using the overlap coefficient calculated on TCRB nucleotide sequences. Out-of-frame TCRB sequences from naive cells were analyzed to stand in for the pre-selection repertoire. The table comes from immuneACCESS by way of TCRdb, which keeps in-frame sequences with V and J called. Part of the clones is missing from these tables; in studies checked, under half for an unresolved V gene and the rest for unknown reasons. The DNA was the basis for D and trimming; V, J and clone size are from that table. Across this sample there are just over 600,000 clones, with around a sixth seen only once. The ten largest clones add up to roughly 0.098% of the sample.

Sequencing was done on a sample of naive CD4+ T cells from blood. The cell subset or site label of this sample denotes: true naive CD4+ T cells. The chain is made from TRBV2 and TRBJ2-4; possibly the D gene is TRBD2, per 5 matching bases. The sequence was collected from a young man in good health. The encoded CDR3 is CASSERVGKNIQYF. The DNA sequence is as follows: TGTGCCAGCAGTGAGAGGGTCGGCAAAAACATTCAGTACTTC.